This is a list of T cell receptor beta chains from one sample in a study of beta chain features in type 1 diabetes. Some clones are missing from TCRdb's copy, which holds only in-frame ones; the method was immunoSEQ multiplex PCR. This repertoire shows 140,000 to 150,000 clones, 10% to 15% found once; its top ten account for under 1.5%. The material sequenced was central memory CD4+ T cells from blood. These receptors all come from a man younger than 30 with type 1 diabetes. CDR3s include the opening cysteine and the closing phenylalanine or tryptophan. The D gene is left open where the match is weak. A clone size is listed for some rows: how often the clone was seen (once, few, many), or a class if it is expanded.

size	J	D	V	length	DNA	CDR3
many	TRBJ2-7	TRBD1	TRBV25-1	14	TGTGCCAGCGCCGACAGGGTCAGGACCTACGAGCAGTACTTC	CASADRVRTYEQYF
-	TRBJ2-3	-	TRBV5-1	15	TGCGCCAGCAGCTTGGCCGGGTTAGGGGGAGATACGCAGTATTTT	CASSLAGLGGDTQYF
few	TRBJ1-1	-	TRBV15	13	TGTGCCACCAGCACCCAGTGGGACACTGAAGCTTTCTTT	CATSTQWDTEAFF
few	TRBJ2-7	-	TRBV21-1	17	TGTGCCAGCAGCAACGGTGACCAGGGGCGACTAGCGGGCGAGCAGTACTTC	CASSNGDQGRLAGEQYF
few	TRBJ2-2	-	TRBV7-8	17	TGTGCCAGCAGCTTAGGTTGGGGGACGGCGAACACCGGGGAGCTGTTTTTT	CASSLGWGTANTGELFF
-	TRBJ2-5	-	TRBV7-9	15	TGTGCCAGCAGCTTAGTGCTAGGCCCACAAGAGACCCAGTACTTC	CASSLVLGPQETQYF
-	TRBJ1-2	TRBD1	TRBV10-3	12	TGTGCCATCAGTGAGGGGACAGGGACTGTCACCTTC	CAISEGTGTVTF
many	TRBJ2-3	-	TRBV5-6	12	TGTGCCAGCAGCCCTGGCGGGGATACGCAGTATTTT	CASSPGGDTQYF
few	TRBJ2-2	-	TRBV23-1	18	TGCGCCAGCAGTCAGACCGACAGTATTCGGGTCAGCACCGGGGAGCTGTTTTTT	CASSQTDSIRVSTGELFF
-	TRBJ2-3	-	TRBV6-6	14	TGTGCCGCTCACAAGAACGCCGGGGCAGATACGCAGTATTTT	CAAHKNAGADTQYF
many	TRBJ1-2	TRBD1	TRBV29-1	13	TGCAGCGCCGGACAGGAGCTAAACTATGGCTACACCTTC	CSAGQELNYGYTF
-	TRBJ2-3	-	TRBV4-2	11	TGTGCCAGCAGCCTTGACGATACGCAGTATTTT	CASSLDDTQYF
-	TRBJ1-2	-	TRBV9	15	TGTGCCAGCAGCGTAGGGACGGGCTTTGGCTATGGCTACACCTTC	CASSVGTGFGYGYTF
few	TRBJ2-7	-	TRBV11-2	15	TGTGCCAGCAGCTTAAGGCGGGACAGTACCTACGAGCAGTACTTC	CASSLRRDSTYEQYF
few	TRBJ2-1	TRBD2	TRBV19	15	TGTGCCAGTAGTACGACTAGCGGGGGGGCAGATGAGCAGTTCTTC	CASSTTSGGADEQFF
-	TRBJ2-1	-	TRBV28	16	TGTGCCAGCAGTTTAGAGGCGGCAGGTTCCTACAATGAGCAGTTCTTC	CASSLEAAGSYNEQFF
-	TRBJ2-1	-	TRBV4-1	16	TGCGCCAGCAGCCAAGGAATACAGCAACCTTACAATGAGCAGTTCTTC	CASSQGIQQPYNEQFF
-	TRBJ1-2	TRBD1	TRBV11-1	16	TGTGCCAGCAGCTCCCCAGGGGGCATTGGAAACTATGGCTACACCTTC	CASSSPGGIGNYGYTF
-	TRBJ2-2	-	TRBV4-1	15	TGCGCCAGCAGTCCGGACGGCGGGCGCACCGGGGAGCTGTTTTTT	CASSPDGGRTGELFF
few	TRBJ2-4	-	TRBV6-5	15	TGTGCCAGCAGTTACTCCTGGGACAACAAAAACATTCAGTACTTC	CASSYSWDNKNIQYF
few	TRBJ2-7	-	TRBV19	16	TGTGCCAGTAGCATGCCGGGGGCGACGGCCTCCTACGAGCAGTACTTC	CASSMPGATASYEQYF
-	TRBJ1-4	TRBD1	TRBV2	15	TGTGCCAGCAGCCGGGACAGGGGAATTAATGAAAAACTGTTTTTT	CASSRDRGINEKLFF
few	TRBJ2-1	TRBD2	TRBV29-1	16	TGCAGCGTTGATTCAGGGCGGGGGGGCCCCTACAATGAGCAGTTCTTC	CSVDSGRGGPYNEQFF
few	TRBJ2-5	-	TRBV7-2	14	TGTGCCAGCAGCTCGTGGGGGGGCTTGGAGACCCAGTACTTC	CASSSWGGLETQYF
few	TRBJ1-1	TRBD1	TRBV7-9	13	TGTGCCAGCATCCGGACAGGGGGTGGTGAAGCTTTCTTT	CASIRTGGGEAFF
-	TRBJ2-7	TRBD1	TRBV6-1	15	TGTGCCAGCAGTGAGACGGCAGGGGGCTCCTACGAGCAGTACTTC	CASSETAGGSYEQYF
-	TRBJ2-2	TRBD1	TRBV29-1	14	TGCAGCGTTCAGGGGGCGCAAAACACCGGGGAGCTGTTTTTT	CSVQGAQNTGELFF
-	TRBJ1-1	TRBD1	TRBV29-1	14	TGCAGCGTGGGGTCAGGGGGCGTTGACACTGAAGCTTTCTTT	CSVGSGGVDTEAFF
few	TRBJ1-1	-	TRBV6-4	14	TGTGCCAGCAGTGACTCGAGTGGAGGGGGTGAAGCTTTCTTT	CASSDSSGGGEAFF
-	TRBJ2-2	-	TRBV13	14	TGTGCCAGCAGCCCAAGCCCCCCCACCGGGGAGCTGTTTTTT	CASSPSPPTGELFF
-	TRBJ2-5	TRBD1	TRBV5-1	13	TGCGCCAGCAGCGGGACAGTCGGCGAGACCCAGTACTTC	CASSGTVGETQYF
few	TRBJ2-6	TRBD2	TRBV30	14	TGTGCCTGGCGGGCGGGGGCTGGGGCCAACGTCCTGACTTTC	CAWRAGAGANVLTF
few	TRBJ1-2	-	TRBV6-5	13	TGTGCCAGCAGTCCCCCGGGTGGTTATGGCTACACCTTC	CASSPPGGYGYTF
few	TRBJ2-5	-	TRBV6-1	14	TGTGCCAGCAGTGGGTGGGGAAACGGAGAGACCCAGTACTTC	CASSGWGNGETQYF
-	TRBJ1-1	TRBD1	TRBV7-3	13	TGTGCCAGCAGGGGACAGGGGGCCGTTGAAGCTTTCTTT	CASRGQGAVEAFF
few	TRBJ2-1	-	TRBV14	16	TGTGCCCGCAGCCGCCCCGGGGGCCCGGGCGTTGGTGAGCAGTTCTTC	CARSRPGGPGVGEQFF
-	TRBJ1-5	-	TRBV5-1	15	TGCGCCAGCAGCTCCCTGGGGGGGCCGGATCAGCCCCAGCATTTT	CASSSLGGPDQPQHF
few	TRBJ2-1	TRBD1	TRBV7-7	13	TGTGCTAGCAGCTCCGGACAGGGAGGTGAGCAGTTCTTC	CASSSGQGGEQFF
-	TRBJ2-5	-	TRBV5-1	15	TGCGCCAGCAGCCCCAGCACGGTTGAAACAGGGACCCAGTACTTC	CASSPSTVETGTQYF
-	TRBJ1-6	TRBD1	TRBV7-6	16	TGTGCCAGCAGCCCCTCTGCGAGACAGGGTGATTCACCCCTCCACTTT	CASSPSARQGDSPLHF
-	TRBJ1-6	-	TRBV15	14	TGTGCCACCAGCAGAGGACAGCCTAATTCACCCCTCCACTTT	CATSRGQPNSPLHF
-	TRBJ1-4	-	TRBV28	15	TGTGCCAGCAGTTCGTCAGATGCAACTAATGAAAAACTGTTTTTT	CASSSSDATNEKLFF
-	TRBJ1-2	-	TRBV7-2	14	TGTGCCAGCAGCTTAGGGGACGACCTCTATGGCTACACCTTC	CASSLGDDLYGYTF
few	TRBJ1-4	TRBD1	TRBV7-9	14	TGTGCCAGCAGCGCTTGGACAGGGAATGAAAAACTGTTTTTT	CASSAWTGNEKLFF
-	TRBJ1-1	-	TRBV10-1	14	TGCGCCAGTTTCATAACAGGACTGAACACTGAAGCTTTCTTT	CASFITGLNTEAFF
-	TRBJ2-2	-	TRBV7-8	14	TGTGCCAGCACCTGGACGAGAAACACCGGGGAGCTGTTTTTT	CASTWTRNTGELFF
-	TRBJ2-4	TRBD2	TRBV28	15	TGTGCCAGCAGCGGCGGGGGTAAGGCCAAAAACATTCAGTACTTC	CASSGGGKAKNIQYF
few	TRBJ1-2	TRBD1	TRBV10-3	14	TGTGCCATCAACTTCGGGACAGGGTCTTTTGGCTACACCTTC	CAINFGTGSFGYTF
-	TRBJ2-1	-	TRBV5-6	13	TGTGCCAGCACCCTCGTTGGGTACAATGAGCAGTTCTTC	CASTLVGYNEQFF
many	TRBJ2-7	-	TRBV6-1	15	TGTGCCAGCAGAGAGGACGGCGAAGCGGGCTACGAGCAGTACTTC	CASREDGEAGYEQYF
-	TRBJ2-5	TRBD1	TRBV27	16	TGTGCCAGCAGTTCTACAGGGGCTATTCCTCAAAAGACCCAGTACTTC	CASSSTGAIPQKTQYF
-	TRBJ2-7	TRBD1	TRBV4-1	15	TGCGCCAGCAGCCAAGCTGCGGACAGGCCTTACGAGCAGTACTTC	CASSQAADRPYEQYF
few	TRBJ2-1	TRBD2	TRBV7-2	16	TGTGCCAGCAGCTTGGCAGCGGGGGACTCCTACAATGAGCAGTTCTTC	CASSLAAGDSYNEQFF
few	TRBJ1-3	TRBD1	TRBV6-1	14	TGTGCCAGCAGTGACAGGGGGCTTGGAAACACCATATATTTT	CASSDRGLGNTIYF
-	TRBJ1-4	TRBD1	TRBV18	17	TGTGCCAGCTCCCGGGACAGGGGGCCGAAAGGTGGTGAAAAACTGTTTTTT	CASSRDRGPKGGEKLFF